These T cell receptor beta chains were read from a single sample in a study of shared clonotypes between healthy human individuals. Assay used: immunoSEQ multiplex PCR; TCRdb lists only in-frame clones, some missing. This sample yields some 2.4 million clones, of which more than 85% are seen a single time; approximately 0.35% belongs to the top ten. The sample was naive CD4+ T cells from PBMCs. Receptors were obtained from a man younger than 30 in good health. Some clones in this sample may be carry-over from other donors' samples. CDR3s include the opening cysteine and the closing phenylalanine or tryptophan. Each record gives: J gene, clone size, D gene, V gene, CDR3 protein, CDR3 DNA. The D gene is left open where the match is weak. Rows give clone size only sometimes, using once, few, many, or a class for an expanded clone.

j_call: TRBJ2-1; clone_size: .; d_call: .; v_call: TRBV6-6; cdr3_aa: CASSKGGLNNEQFF; cdr3_nt: TGTGCCAGCAGCAAAGGGGGGCTGAACAATGAGCAGTTCTTC
j_call: TRBJ1-5; clone_size: .; d_call: .; v_call: TRBV7-8; cdr3_aa: CASSPSPGERQHF; cdr3_nt: TGTGCCAGCAGCCCCTCTCCAGGTGAGAGACAGCATTTT
j_call: TRBJ2-4; clone_size: once; d_call: .; v_call: TRBV30; cdr3_aa: CAWSVNGRNIQYF; cdr3_nt: TGTGCCTGGAGTGTGAACGGGCGAAACATTCAGTACTTC
j_call: TRBJ1-2; clone_size: .; d_call: .; v_call: TRBV6-1; cdr3_aa: CASSEYRYGYTF; cdr3_nt: TGTGCCAGCAGTGAGTACAGATATGGCTACACCTTC
j_call: TRBJ1-2; clone_size: .; d_call: TRBD1; v_call: TRBV11-2; cdr3_aa: CASSFSGTGGYYGYTF; cdr3_nt: TGTGCCAGCAGCTTCTCCGGGACAGGGGGCTACTATGGCTACACCTTC
j_call: TRBJ2-1; clone_size: .; d_call: .; v_call: TRBV4-1; cdr3_aa: CASSQDNRNEQFF; cdr3_nt: TGCGCCAGCAGCCAAGATAACAGGAATGAGCAGTTCTTC
j_call: TRBJ2-4; clone_size: .; d_call: .; v_call: TRBV4-2; cdr3_aa: CASSQAPLAGNIQYF; cdr3_nt: TGTGCCAGCAGCCAAGCTCCACTAGCAGGAAACATTCAGTACTTC
j_call: TRBJ1-4; clone_size: .; d_call: TRBD1; v_call: TRBV5-1; cdr3_aa: CASSLFQGADEKLFF; cdr3_nt: TGCGCCAGCAGCTTGTTTCAGGGGGCTGATGAAAAACTGTTTTTT
j_call: TRBJ2-7; clone_size: .; d_call: .; v_call: TRBV6-6; cdr3_aa: CASSYSRAQEGYEQYF; cdr3_nt: TGTGCCAGCAGTTACTCAAGGGCCCAGGAGGGGTACGAGCAGTACTTC
j_call: TRBJ2-7; clone_size: .; d_call: TRBD2; v_call: TRBV7-9; cdr3_aa: CASSEPGLAVASYEQYF; cdr3_nt: TGTGCCAGCAGCGAACCGGGACTAGCGGTCGCTAGCTACGAGCAGTACTTC
j_call: TRBJ2-1; clone_size: .; d_call: TRBD2; v_call: TRBV18; cdr3_aa: CASSPWSGRENEQFF; cdr3_nt: TGTGCCAGCTCACCATGGAGCGGGAGAGAAAATGAGCAGTTCTTC
j_call: TRBJ1-2; clone_size: .; d_call: .; v_call: TRBV19; cdr3_aa: CASSIEGRTNYGYTF; cdr3_nt: TGTGCCAGTAGTATAGAAGGAAGAACTAACTATGGCTACACCTTC
j_call: TRBJ1-1; clone_size: once; d_call: TRBD1; v_call: TRBV6-5; cdr3_aa: CASSKTGVTEAFF; cdr3_nt: TGTGCCAGCAGTAAGACAGGGGTAACTGAAGCTTTCTTT
j_call: TRBJ2-2; clone_size: .; d_call: .; v_call: TRBV30; cdr3_aa: CAWSVYLSGELFF; cdr3_nt: TGTGCCTGGAGTGTATATCTGTCCGGGGAGCTGTTTTTT
j_call: TRBJ2-5; clone_size: .; d_call: TRBD2; v_call: TRBV28; cdr3_aa: CASRFGGTLKATQYF; cdr3_nt: TGTGCCAGCAGATTCGGGGGGACTTTGAAAGCGACCCAGTACTTC
j_call: TRBJ2-4; clone_size: .; d_call: TRBD2; v_call: TRBV28; cdr3_aa: CASSFSPSGPKNIQYF; cdr3_nt: TGTGCCAGCAGTTTCTCGCCTAGCGGCCCCAAAAACATTCAGTACTTC
j_call: TRBJ2-7; clone_size: .; d_call: .; v_call: TRBV15; cdr3_aa: CATSVYGQPSYEQYF; cdr3_nt: TGTGCCACCAGCGTCTACGGACAGCCCTCCTACGAGCAGTACTTC
j_call: TRBJ2-5; clone_size: .; d_call: .; v_call: TRBV7-6; cdr3_aa: CASSSPMARLEMETQYF; cdr3_nt: TGTGCCAGCAGCTCCCCTATGGCTAGGCTGGAGATGGAGACCCAGTACTTC
j_call: TRBJ1-5; clone_size: .; d_call: .; v_call: TRBV19; cdr3_aa: CASSILKTGVNSNQPQHF; cdr3_nt: TGTGCCAGTAGCATATTAAAGACAGGAGTAAATAGCAATCAGCCCCAGCATTTT
j_call: TRBJ2-1; clone_size: .; d_call: TRBD2; v_call: TRBV2; cdr3_aa: CAHREGLEQFF; cdr3_nt: TGTGCACACCGGGAGGGCCTTGAGCAGTTCTTC
j_call: TRBJ1-2; clone_size: .; d_call: TRBD1; v_call: TRBV6-6; cdr3_aa: CASSQTGPAGYTF; cdr3_nt: TGTGCCAGCAGTCAGACAGGGCCAGCTGGCTACACCTTC
j_call: TRBJ2-5; clone_size: .; d_call: TRBD2; v_call: TRBV11-2; cdr3_aa: CASSLEVLAGGSGQETQYF; cdr3_nt: TGTGCCAGCAGCTTAGAGGTGTTAGCGGGAGGGTCGGGACAAGAGACCCAGTACTTC
j_call: TRBJ1-5; clone_size: .; d_call: TRBD1; v_call: TRBV7-9; cdr3_aa: CASSSSGQLGSKEHF; cdr3_nt: TGTGCCAGCAGCTCCTCGGGACAGCTTGGATCAAAGGAGCATTTT
j_call: TRBJ2-5; clone_size: .; d_call: TRBD2; v_call: TRBV7-7; cdr3_aa: CASSFVSGRGETQYF; cdr3_nt: TGTGCCAGCAGCTTCGTCAGCGGGAGAGGGGAGACCCAGTACTTC
j_call: TRBJ2-3; clone_size: .; d_call: .; v_call: TRBV18; cdr3_aa: CASSPQGLRTDTQYF; cdr3_nt: TGTGCCAGCTCACCACAGGGATTACGTACAGATACGCAGTATTTT
j_call: TRBJ1-1; clone_size: .; d_call: .; v_call: TRBV29-1; cdr3_aa: CSVALRLNTEAFF; cdr3_nt: TGCAGCGTTGCATTACGGTTGAACACTGAAGCTTTCTTT
j_call: TRBJ1-5; clone_size: .; d_call: TRBD1; v_call: TRBV7-2; cdr3_aa: CASSWTGPDQPQHF; cdr3_nt: TGTGCCAGCAGCTGGACAGGGCCGGACCAGCCCCAGCATTTT
j_call: TRBJ2-7; clone_size: .; d_call: .; v_call: TRBV5-4; cdr3_aa: CASSSPATGKYEQYF; cdr3_nt: TGTGCCAGCAGCTCCCCAGCTACCGGGAAATACGAGCAGTACTTC
j_call: TRBJ2-5; clone_size: .; d_call: TRBD2; v_call: TRBV28; cdr3_aa: CASSLLAGGGETQYF; cdr3_nt: TGTGCCAGCAGTTTACTAGCGGGAGGCGGAGAGACCCAGTACTTC
j_call: TRBJ2-4; clone_size: .; d_call: TRBD1; v_call: TRBV29-1; cdr3_aa: CSVATGGGPGLAKNIQYF; cdr3_nt: TGCAGCGTTGCGACAGGGGGCGGACCTGGCCTAGCCAAAAACATTCAGTACTTC
j_call: TRBJ1-2; clone_size: .; d_call: TRBD1; v_call: TRBV6-5; cdr3_aa: CASSYLQGEGGYTF; cdr3_nt: TGTGCCAGCAGTTATCTACAGGGGGAGGGTGGCTACACCTTC
j_call: TRBJ1-2; clone_size: .; d_call: .; v_call: TRBV6-5; cdr3_aa: CASSSSYGYTF; cdr3_nt: TGTGCCAGCAGTTCTTCCTATGGCTACACCTTC
j_call: TRBJ2-4; clone_size: .; d_call: .; v_call: TRBV30; cdr3_aa: CAWSVLQGIMNF; cdr3_nt: TGTGCCTGGAGTGTACTCCAGGGGATTATGAACTTC
j_call: TRBJ1-3; clone_size: few; d_call: TRBD1; v_call: TRBV2; cdr3_aa: CASRTGGSGNTIYF; cdr3_nt: TGTGCCAGCAGGACAGGGGGCTCTGGAAACACCATATATTTT
j_call: TRBJ2-3; clone_size: .; d_call: .; v_call: TRBV5-1; cdr3_aa: CASSENSRGSDTQYF; cdr3_nt: TGCGCCAGCAGCGAAAACTCGAGAGGGTCAGATACGCAGTATTTT
j_call: TRBJ1-4; clone_size: .; d_call: .; v_call: TRBV18; cdr3_aa: CASSQNSVGGEEKLFF; cdr3_nt: TGTGCCAGCTCACAAAACAGTGTGGGCGGTGAAGAAAAACTGTTTTTT
j_call: TRBJ2-6; clone_size: .; d_call: .; v_call: TRBV29-1; cdr3_aa: CSVATSGANVLTF; cdr3_nt: TGCAGCGTCGCCACCTCTGGGGCCAACGTCCTGACTTTC
j_call: TRBJ2-2; clone_size: .; d_call: .; v_call: TRBV5-8; cdr3_aa: CASSLGWGTTGELFF; cdr3_nt: TGTGCCAGCAGCTTGGGTTGGGGAACCACCGGGGAGCTGTTTTTT
j_call: TRBJ1-2; clone_size: .; d_call: TRBD1; v_call: TRBV4-1; cdr3_aa: CASSLREQGTPGYTF; cdr3_nt: TGCGCCAGCAGCTTGCGCGAACAGGGGACTCCTGGCTACACCTTC
j_call: TRBJ1-6; clone_size: .; d_call: .; v_call: TRBV4-3; cdr3_aa: CASNPYFGEGNSPLHF; cdr3_nt: TGCGCCAGCAACCCTTATTTCGGAGAAGGAAATTCACCCCTCCACTTT
j_call: TRBJ2-2; clone_size: .; d_call: TRBD2; v_call: TRBV11-2; cdr3_aa: CASSSRLAGGVGTGELFF; cdr3_nt: TGTGCCAGCAGCTCGCGACTAGCGGGAGGGGTGGGCACCGGGGAGCTGTTTTTT
j_call: TRBJ2-5; clone_size: .; d_call: TRBD2; v_call: TRBV7-2; cdr3_aa: CASSSESVGGGTQYF; cdr3_nt: TGTGCCAGCAGCTCGGAGTCCGTAGGCGGGGGGACCCAGTACTTC
j_call: TRBJ2-7; clone_size: .; d_call: TRBD1; v_call: TRBV19; cdr3_aa: CASSIPGQGSSYEQYF; cdr3_nt: TGTGCCAGTAGTATACCGGGACAGGGGTCCTCCTACGAGCAGTACTTC
j_call: TRBJ2-3; clone_size: .; d_call: TRBD2; v_call: TRBV7-6; cdr3_aa: CASSLAPGLAGDTDTQYF; cdr3_nt: TGTGCCAGCAGCTTAGCGCCGGGACTAGCGGGAGACACAGATACGCAGTATTTT
j_call: TRBJ2-5; clone_size: .; d_call: .; v_call: TRBV7-9; cdr3_aa: CASSSGGSGTQYF; cdr3_nt: TGTGCCAGCAGCTCGGGTGGGTCGGGGACCCAGTACTTC